This TCR beta chain comes out of a study of OX40 agonist ivuxolimab in advanced cancers. Regarding the study in general: Ivuxolimab, which targeted the costimulatory receptor OX40 (CD134), was an agonistic, fully human IgG2 monoclonal antibody. The paper describes the monotherapy dose-escalation part (N of about 52 patients) of the phase I trial of ivuxolimab. Of the 50 to 55 patients in dose escalation, some 20 had hepatocellular carcinoma, some 15 had melanoma, 9 had renal cell carcinoma and 9 had head and neck cancer. The purpose of peripheral TCRbeta sequencing was to test whether ivuxolimab changed TCR sequence diversity and led to clonal T-cell expansion. Patients were allowed to have had prior anti-PD-1, anti-PD-L1 or anti-CTLA-4 therapy, and 30% to 40% of the dose-escalation patients had been treated with checkpoint inhibitors. In the dose-escalation cohort, over 65% of patients were male, and the mean age was about 55 years, with a range of about 23 to 90. Intravenous ivuxolimab was administered to patients every 2 weeks at six dose levels: 0.01, 0.1, 0.3, 1.5, 3 and 10 mg/kg. Partial responses occurred in three dose-escalation patients, of whom one had hepatocellular carcinoma and two had cutaneous melanoma. The paper as a whole reports these results and caveats: Low levels of normalized T-cell clonal expansion were also shown by some nonresponding patients. In the 0.1-3.0 mg/kg groups, partial responders had among the lowest normalized peripheral clonal expansion, particularly in CD8+ T cells. At doses from 0.1 to 3.0 mg/kg, clonal expansion was seen in both CD4+ and CD8+ blood T cells between baseline and week 6. After ivuxolimab, expanded clones were on average more numerous among CD8+ T cells than among CD4+ T cells. Which antigens the clonally expanded peripheral T cells were specific for was not determined.

Patients with a history of autoimmune disease or receiving systemic immunosuppression were excluded from the trial. Peripheral blood for TCR sequencing was collected from all dose cohorts at baseline, on cycle 4 day 1, and on cycle 7 day 1. The samples were taken from a phase I, first-in-human, multicenter, open-label dose-escalation trial of ivuxolimab. Adults with locally advanced or metastatic head and neck squamous cell, hepatocellular, melanoma or renal cell carcinoma were enrolled in the trial. Before TCR sequencing, CD4+ and CD8+ T cells were separately sorted from peripheral blood. Concerning this clone itself: Its binding antigen is unknown. Within one base of it there is no much larger clone, and no base qualities were kept.

Genomic DNA was isolated from the sorted cells so that the TCRbeta CDR3 region could be sequenced. The immunoSEQ Assay was used to sequence the TCRbeta CDR3 regions. Not all clones reach the TCRdb copy of this immuneACCESS table, which keeps in-frame sequences only. Checked studies attribute under half of the gap to unresolved V genes and leave the rest unexplained. This sample comprises tens of thousands of clones, about 85% of them detected only once. In total, the top ten clones hold 1.3% of the sample. From the germline V gene, CDR1 is MDHEN and CDR2 is SYDVKM. Trimming removed 5 bases from V and 6 bases from J; the gene matches leave 12 bases unexplained. The CDR3 numbers 15 residues from cysteine through phenylalanine. This entry keeps only the CDR3 DNA: 45 bases, framed from base 1.

The origin of this receptor is an adult with an advanced solid tumor such as melanoma, head and neck, liver or kidney cancer. Recombination linked TRBV28 to TRBJ1-1; 7 bases in the middle match TRBD1. The source was CD4+ or CD8+ T cells sorted from blood, collected in a trial of the OX40 agonist ivuxolimab. The nucleotides are TGTGCCAGCAGTCCTCTGAGGGGGCGCCCCCCTGAAGCTTTCTTT. This is translated as CASSPLRGRPPEAFF.